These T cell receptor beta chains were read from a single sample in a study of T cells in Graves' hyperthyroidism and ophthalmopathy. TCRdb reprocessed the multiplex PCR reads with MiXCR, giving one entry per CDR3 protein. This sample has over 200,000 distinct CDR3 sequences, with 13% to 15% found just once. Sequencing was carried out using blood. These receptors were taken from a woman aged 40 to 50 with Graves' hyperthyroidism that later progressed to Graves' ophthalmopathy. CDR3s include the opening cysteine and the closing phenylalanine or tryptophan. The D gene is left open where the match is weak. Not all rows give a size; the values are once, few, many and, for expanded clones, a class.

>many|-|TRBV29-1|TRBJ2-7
TGCAGCGTCGGAATTCAGGGGAGAAGATACGAGCAGTACTTC
CSVGIQGRRYEQYF
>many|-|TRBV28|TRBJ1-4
TGTGCCAGCGTTAACGGGGTGCAAGCTAATGAAAAACTGTTTTTT
CASVNGVQANEKLFF
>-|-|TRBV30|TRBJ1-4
TGTGCCTGGAGTGTAGGGGGTGAAAAACTGTTTTTT
CAWSVGGEKLFF
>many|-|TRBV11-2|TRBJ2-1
TGTGCCAGCAGCCCAACACAGCACAATGAGCAGTTCTTC
CASSPTQHNEQFF
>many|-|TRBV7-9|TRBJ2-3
TGTGCCAGCACCGAAGGAGGGCCTACGGCAGATACGCAGTATTTT
CASTEGGPTADTQYF
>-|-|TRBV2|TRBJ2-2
TGTGCCAGCAGTGAAGCGCATAAGGGTTTGGGAGCGTTGGCGGGGGAGCTGTTTTTT
CASSEAHKGLGALAGELFF
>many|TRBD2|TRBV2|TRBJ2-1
TGTGCCAGCACTAATGTAGCGGGAGTGGACGATGAGCAGTTCTTC
CASTNVAGVDDEQFF
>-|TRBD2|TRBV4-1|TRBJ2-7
TGCGCCAGCAGCCAAATAGTGGGACTAGCGGGGGAGCAGTACTTC
CASSQIVGLAGEQYF
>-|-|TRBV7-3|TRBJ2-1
TGTGCCAGCAGCTTGCCGGGACCTCCGTCGGGCAATGAGCAGTTCTTC
CASSLPGPPSGNEQFF
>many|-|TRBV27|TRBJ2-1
TGTGCCAGCAGTTCAAGGGAGGAGCAGTTCTTC
CASSSREEQFF
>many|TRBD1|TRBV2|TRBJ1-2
TGTGCCAGCAGTAAACAGGGGGCTGGCTATGGCTACACCTTC
CASSKQGAGYGYTF
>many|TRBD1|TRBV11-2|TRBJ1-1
TGTGCCAGCAGCTACGGACAGGGGATGAGGGACGTAGCTTTCTTT
CASSYGQGMRDVAFF
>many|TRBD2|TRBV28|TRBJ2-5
TGTGCCAGCCGAACCGACACCGGGACTAGAGAGACCCAGTACTTC
CASRTDTGTRETQYF
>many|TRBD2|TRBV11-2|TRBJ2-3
TGTGCCAGCAGCTTAGATCTTGCTAGCGGGAGCACAGATACGCAGTATTTT
CASSLDLASGSTDTQYF
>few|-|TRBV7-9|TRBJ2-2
TGTGCCAGCAGTACTATCGGAGGGCTGTTTTTT
CASSTIGGLFF
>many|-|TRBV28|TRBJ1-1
TGTGCCAGCAGGTCCGTGGATACTGAAGCTTTCTTT
CASRSVDTEAFF
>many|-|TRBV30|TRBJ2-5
TGTGCCTGGAGTGTTGGCAGGGTGGGGGAGACCCAGTACTTC
CAWSVGRVGETQYF
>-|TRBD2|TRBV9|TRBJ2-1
TGTGCCAGCAGCCCAAGCGGGAGGGGCCACAATGAGCAGTTCTTC
CASSPSGRGHNEQFF
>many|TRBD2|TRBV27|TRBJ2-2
TGTGCCAGCCTCAACCCGGGTTCGACTAGCGGTATGACCGGGGAGCTGTTTTTT
CASLNPGSTSGMTGELFF
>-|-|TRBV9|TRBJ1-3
TGTGCCAGCAGCGTAGTCGGGACTGGAAACACCATATATTTT
CASSVVGTGNTIYF
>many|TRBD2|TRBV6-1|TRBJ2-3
TGTGCCAGCAGCTCCGGGACTAGCGGCCTAACAGATACGCAGTATTTT
CASSSGTSGLTDTQYF
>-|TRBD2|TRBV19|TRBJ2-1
TGTGCCGGTAGTATAGATCTTCTTTGGGGACTAGCGGGAGGGTCCTACAATGAGCAGTTCTTC
CAGSIDLLWGLAGGSYNEQFF
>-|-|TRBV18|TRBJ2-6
TGTGCCAGCTCACCACCGAATTTTTCTGGCTCTGGGGCCAACGTCCTGACTTTC
CASSPPNFSGSGANVLTF
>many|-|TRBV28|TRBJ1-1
TGTGCCAGCAGTCCACTGACAGAGAACACTGAAGCTTTCTTT
CASSPLTENTEAFF
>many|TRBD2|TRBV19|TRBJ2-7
TGTGCCAGTAGTATAGCCTTAGCGGGAGAGAGGTCCTACGAGCAGTACTTC
CASSIALAGERSYEQYF
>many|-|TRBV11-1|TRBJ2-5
TGTGCCAGCAAAGGGATACGGGAGACCCAGTACTTC
CASKGIRETQYF
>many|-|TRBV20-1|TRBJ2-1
TGCAGTGCTCTTGTGCTACTACAGGACGCCAATGAGCAGTTCTTC
CSALVLLQDANEQFF
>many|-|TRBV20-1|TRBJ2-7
TGCAGTGCTAGAGGAGACTCCTACGAGCAGTACTTC
CSARGDSYEQYF
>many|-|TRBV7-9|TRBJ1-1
TGTGCCAGCAGCTTAGGGACCCCCACTGAAGCTTTCTTT
CASSLGTPTEAFF
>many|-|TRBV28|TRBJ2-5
TGTGCCAGCAGTTTCTTTTCTAGCCAAGAGACCCAGTACTTC
CASSFFSSQETQYF
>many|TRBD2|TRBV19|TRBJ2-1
TGTGCCAGTAGTCTCAGCACTAGCGCTGAGCAGTTCTTC
CASSLSTSAEQFF
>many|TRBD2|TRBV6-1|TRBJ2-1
TGTGCCAGCGGGTGGGATGGTAGCGGGAGTCTTAGTAATGAGCAGTTCTTC
CASGWDGSGSLSNEQFF
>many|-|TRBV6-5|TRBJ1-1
TGTGCCAGCAGTTACTGGGCAGGGCCTATGAACACTGAAGCTTTCTTT
CASSYWAGPMNTEAFF
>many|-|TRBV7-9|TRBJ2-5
TGTGCCAGCAGCAAAATCCCTTGGACCCGGGGTGAGACCCAGTACTTC
CASSKIPWTRGETQYF
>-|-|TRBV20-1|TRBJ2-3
TGCAGTGCTAGAGATGTCGGCACAGATACGCAGTATTTT
CSARDVGTDTQYF
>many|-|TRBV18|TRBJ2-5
TGTGCCAGCTCACCCGAAAAAGAGACCCAGTACTTC
CASSPEKETQYF
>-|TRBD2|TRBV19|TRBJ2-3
TGTGCCAGTAGTAATCTAGCGGGACTCACAGATACGCAGTATTTT
CASSNLAGLTDTQYF
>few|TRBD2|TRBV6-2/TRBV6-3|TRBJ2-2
TGTGCCAGCAGGCCGGCGCTAGCGGGAGAATCCGGGGAGCTGTTTTTT
CASRPALAGESGELFF
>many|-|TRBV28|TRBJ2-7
TGTGCCAGCAGCCGCCCTTGGGGGAGCTACGAGCAGTACTTC
CASSRPWGSYEQYF
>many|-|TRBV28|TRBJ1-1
TGTGCCAGTGGGGACCAAATGACTGAAGCTTTCTTT
CASGDQMTEAFF
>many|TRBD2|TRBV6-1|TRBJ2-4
TGTGCCAGCAGTGAAGCGAGGGGAGGGGACATTCAGTACTTC
CASSEARGGDIQYF
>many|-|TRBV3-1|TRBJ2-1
TGTGCCAGCAGCCCTTCGGGTGGCGATGAGCAGTTCTTC
CASSPSGGDEQFF
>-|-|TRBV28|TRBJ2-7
TGTGCCAGCAGTTTGAGGCAGCTCGGGCAGTACTTC
CASSLRQLGQYF
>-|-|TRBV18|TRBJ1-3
TGTGCCAGCTCACTAACAGCCTCTGGAAACACCATATATTTT
CASSLTASGNTIYF
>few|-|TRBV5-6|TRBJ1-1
TGTGCCAGCAGCTCCACAGGGAACACTGAAGCTTTCTTT
CASSSTGNTEAFF
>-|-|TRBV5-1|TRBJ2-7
TGCGCCAGCAGCCTGCTTTTACAAGGATTATCCGAGCAGTACTTC
CASSLLLQGLSEQYF
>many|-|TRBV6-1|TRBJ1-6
TGTGCCAGCAGTTACGGGGGACCGGGGGGAAATTCACCCCTCCACTTT
CASSYGGPGGNSPLHF
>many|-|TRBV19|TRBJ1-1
TGTGCCAGTATATTTGGCAGCTACCCGAACACTGAAGCTTTCTTT
CASIFGSYPNTEAFF
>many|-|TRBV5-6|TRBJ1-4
TGTGCCAGCAGTAAGGTCAGGAATGAAAAACTGTTTTTT
CASSKVRNEKLFF
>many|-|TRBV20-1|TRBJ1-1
TGCAGTGCTCCCCGCGTGGTAGAAGCTTTCTTT
CSAPRVVEAFF
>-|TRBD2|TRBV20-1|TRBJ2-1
TGCAGTGCGGCGGGGACTACAAATGAGCAGTTCTTC
CSAAGTTNEQFF
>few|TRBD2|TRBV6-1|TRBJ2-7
TGTGCCAGCAGTGAGCGGGAGGGTGGATACGAGCAGTACTTC
CASSEREGGYEQYF
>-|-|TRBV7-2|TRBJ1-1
TGTGCCAGCAGCTGGTCTGTGAACACTGAAGCTTTCTTT
CASSWSVNTEAFF
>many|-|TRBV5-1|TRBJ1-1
TGCGCCAGCAGCTTGGCCGAGACAAGAAAGGATGAAGCTTTCTTT
CASSLAETRKDEAFF
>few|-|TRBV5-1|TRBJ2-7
TGCGCCAGCAGCGAGGGGGGAGACTCCTACGAGCAGTACTTC
CASSEGGDSYEQYF